The clone carrying this T cell receptor (beta chain) came up a few times. What it binds is not known. They built TCR cDNA with 5'RACE template switching, a step that put in a universal primer site and UMIs. One entry per CDR3 protein results from TCRdb running MiXCR on the 5' RACE reads. The sample includes some 560,000 distinct CDR3 sequences, about a sixth of them seen just once. The entry originates in a study of T cells after yellow fever vaccination. Study-wide points: Once the booster was given, most primary-vaccination clones reappeared, at around 96% for CD4 and over 70% for CD8. Within FACS-sorted repertoires, abundant clonotypes contaminating from the bulk population could be present.

Trimming stripped 2 bases from V and 10 bases from J, with 15 bases between. The CDR3 runs to 14 residues. From germline, CDR1 is SGHTA and CDR2 FQGNSA. The chain uses TRBV7-2 and TRBJ1-3; a possible D gene is TRBD1 (5 bases). The TCR was taken from a man aged 18 to 30 who received the YFV17D yellow fever vaccine. The sample here was PBMCs, taken 5 to 6 days after the first yellow fever vaccination. CDR3 coding DNA: TGTGCCAGCAGCTTACGGATTGGGGGTAAAACCATATATTTT. Protein product: CASSLRIGGKTIYF.